These 20 T cell receptor beta chains originate from one sample sequenced in a study of T cells in Graves' hyperthyroidism and ophthalmopathy. Researchers took RNA transcripts and amplified the TCR beta CDR3 regions from them. With the HTBI primer set, the TCR CDR3 went through a first round of RT-PCR. TCRdb redid the calling of the multiplex PCR reads with MiXCR, one entry per CDR3 protein. The sample lists about 290,000 distinct CDR3 sequences; approximately 16% were seen once. The sequenced material came from blood. The origin of the receptors is a man aged 25 to 40 with Graves' hyperthyroidism.

J is TRBJ2-1 and V is TRBV24-1, with 9 bases matching TRBD1. The CDR3 is 16 residues long. Germline V gene sequence: CDR1 KGHDR, CDR2 SFDVKD. The V gene end was trimmed by 0 bases and the J gene end by 6 bases; junction bases not matched to a gene: 5. The CDR3 is CATSDLTGGKLNEQFF. The CDR3 region has the DNA TGTGCCACCAGTGATTTGACAGGGGGCAAGCTCAATGAGCAGTTCTTC.

This clonotype was observed many times. The rearrangement links TRBV10-3 to TRBJ2-7, with 9 bases that match TRBD2. This CDR3 contains 13 residues. The J segment lost 6 bases and the V segment lost 7 bases, leaving 7 bases of the junction unmatched. The germline CDR1 and CDR2 sequences are ENHRY and SYGVKD. Here the CDR3 reads CAIMRLADSEQYF. The CDR3 DNA reads as TGTGCCATCATGCGACTAGCGGACTCCGAGCAGTACTTC.

There are many counts of this clonotype. J is TRBJ2-7 and V is TRBV20-1; D uncertain. Trimming pared 6 bases from V and 6 bases from J, leaving 15 bases between. Per germline, CDR1 DFQATT and CDR2 SNEGSKA (reference sequence). CDR3 length: 12 residues. The CDR3 here is CSAPHRAGEQYF. The CDR3 region has the DNA TGCAGTGCCCCCCACCGGGCCGGCGAGCAGTACTTC.

This rearrangement joins TRBV28 to TRBJ1-2; the D is unclear. With 6 bases removed from V and 6 bases from J, the gap between germline ends came to 20 bases. CDR3 length: 15 residues. Germline V gene lookup returns CDR1 MDHEN and CDR2 SYDVKM. CDR3 sequence reads: CASSPKGLGIDGYTF. CDR3 DNA: TGTGCCAGCAGCCCAAAAGGGTTAGGTATAGATGGCTACACCTTC.

The rearrangement joins TRBV6-1 to TRBJ2-6; D is perhaps TRBD1 (5 bases). V lost 6 bases and J 0 bases, leaving 9 bases between the germline ends. CDR3 length: 15 residues. The germline V gene has CDR1 MNHNS and CDR2 SASEGT. CDR3 protein: CASRRDSSGANVLTF. The CDR3 bases are TGTGCCAGCAGGCGCGACAGCTCTGGGGCCAACGTCCTGACTTTC.

There are a few counts of this clonotype. J is TRBJ1-5 and V is TRBV28; unclear D gene. The V end lost 3 bases, the J end lost 1 base, and 10 bases lay between the germline ends. The CDR3 runs 15 residues. Germline-derived CDR1 and CDR2 are MDHEN and SYDVKM. CDR3 in amino acids: CASSFKLGSNQPQHF. The CDR3 DNA is TGTGCCAGCAGTTTCAAGCTGGGAAGCAATCAGCCCCAGCATTTT.

The rearrangement joins TRBV10-3 to TRBJ2-2; 10 bases agree with TRBD2. Germline CDR1 is ENHRY and CDR2 is SYGVKD. The J segment lost 7 bases and the V segment lost 7 bases, leaving 3 bases of the junction unmatched. The CDR3 has 13 amino acids. The CDR3 sequence: CAIKSSGSGELFF. CDR3 DNA: TGTGCCATCAAATCTAGCGGGAGCGGGGAGCTGTTTTTT.

Notes on this clonotype: A single base separates this from a much larger clone, so it may be a read error. This chain connects TRBV12-3 or TRBV12-4 to TRBJ2-7, with unresolved D. V was shortened by 2 bases and J by 6 bases, with 11 bases between the two germline ends. CDR3 length: 13 residues. CDR3 residues: CASSLNQVFEQYF. The CDR3 region has the DNA TGTGCCAGCAGTTTAAATCAGGTGTTCGAGCAGTACTTC.

This chain links TRBV20-1 with TRBJ2-3, with a possible D match to TRBD1 (5 bases). CDR3 length: 15 amino acids. Germline CDR1 and CDR2: DFQATT and SNEGSKA (reference sequence). Trimming left V 3 bases short and J 5 bases short, with 18 bases between. CDR3 coding DNA: TGCAGTGCTAGGGACATTTCGAGCCCGGGAGATACGCAGTATTTT. Its protein product is CSARDISSPGDTQYF.

This clonotype was counted at least ten times. V usage is TRBV28 and J usage is TRBJ2-7, with 11 nucleotides matching TRBD1. The V gene's germline CDR1 is MDHEN and CDR2 SYDVKM. Trimming cost V 5 bases and J 5 bases; bases outside gene matches: 5. The length of the CDR3 is 14 residues. The CDR3 protein is CASSTDRGLNEQYF. CDR3 bases: TGTGCCAGCAGTACGGACAGGGGGCTAAACGAGCAGTACTTC.

This clonotype was seen many times. This chain uses TRBV7-2 with TRBJ2-1; TRBD1 matches at 7 bases. Trimming cost V 3 bases and J 1 base; bases outside gene matches: 6. The CDR3 has 16 residues. Germline loops: CDR1 SGHTA, CDR2 FQGNSA. In nucleotides, the CDR3 is TGTGCCAGCAGCTTCCGACAGGGACCGTCCTACAATGAGCAGTTCTTC. Translated, it gives CASSFRQGPSYNEQFF.

As regards this clonotype: A much larger clone is a single base away; this may be a read error. The rearrangement uses TRBV20-1 and TRBJ2-7; D is undetermined. Trimming cost V 3 bases and J 2 bases, with 17 bases left between them. The CDR3 contains 15 residues. Per the germline V gene, CDR1 is DFQATT and CDR2 is SNEGSKA (reference sequence). CDR3 loop: CSASGRLEKAYEQYF. Here the CDR3 DNA reads TGCAGTGCTAGCGGGCGTTTGGAAAAGGCCTACGAGCAGTACTTC.

The chain uses TRBV6-1 and TRBJ1-2; no definite D call. This CDR3 contains 13 residues. V was cut by 6 bases and J by 0 bases, with 8 bases left in between. The germline V gene has CDR1 MNHNS and CDR2 SASEGT. The CDR3 reads CASRREANYGYTF. In DNA form, the CDR3 reads TGTGCCAGCAGGAGGGAGGCTAACTATGGCTACACCTTC.

This clonotype was counted many times. This chain links TRBV11-2 with TRBJ1-6; D not certain. Per the germline V gene, CDR1 is SGHAT and CDR2 is FQNNGV. Trimming cost V 1 base and J 7 bases, with 8 bases left between them. The CDR3 runs 14 residues. In DNA, the CDR3 is TGTGCCAGCAGCTTAGCACAGAAGAATTCACCCCTCCACTTT. Translated, it gives CASSLAQKNSPLHF.

This clonotype came up many times. J is TRBJ2-3 and V is TRBV12-3 or TRBV12-4; TRBD2 is a possible D gene (5 bases). The CDR3 is made up of 11 amino acids. The V end lost 6 bases, the J end lost 7 bases, and 8 bases lay between the germline ends. The DNA for the CDR3 is TGTGCCAGCAGCCTGGACTATACGCAGTATTTT. Residues: CASSLDYTQYF.

At least ten counts were recorded for this clonotype. CDR3 coding DNA: TGCAGTGCTAGAAGGATTGGGAAAGGGTACACTGAAGCTTTCTTT. It encodes CSARRIGKGYTEAFF. The chain has TRBV20-1 and TRBJ1-1; the D is unclear. The V gene's germline CDR1 is DFQATT and CDR2 SNEGSKA (reference sequence). The CDR3 contains 15 residues. Between the trimmed V and J ends, which lost 2 bases and 3 bases, there was a span of 16 bases.

This sequence joins TRBV28 and TRBJ2-4; 7 bases match TRBD1. Germline values: CDR1 MDHEN, CDR2 SYDVKM. The CDR3 totals 18 residues. Trimming cost V 5 bases and J 0 bases; bases outside gene matches: 13. CDR3 protein: CASSLTGIVLLAKNIQYF. The CDR3 DNA reads TGTGCCAGCAGTCTGACAGGGATTGTCCTTTTAGCCAAAAACATTCAGTACTTC.

This clonotype was seen ten or more times. The rearrangement links TRBV6-5 to TRBJ2-7; tentative D call: TRBD1 (5 bases). In germline, CDR1 is MNHEY, CDR2 SVGAGI. The V and J ends lost 0 bases and 7 bases respectively, with 13 bases between them. The CDR3 has 14 amino acids. Here the CDR3 DNA reads TGTGCCAGCAGTTACTCGGTGGAAGGGGCAGAGCAGTACTTC. Its protein is CASSYSVEGAEQYF.

This clonotype has at least ten counts. The V gene is TRBV7-3, the J gene TRBJ2-1; 10 bases line up with TRBD2. The V gene's germline CDR1 is SGHTA and CDR2 FQGTGA. J gave up 5 bases and V 4 bases, and 8 bases lay outside the gene matches. The CDR3 covers 16 residues. The DNA for the CDR3 is TGTGCCAGCAGCTCCCGGACTAGCGGCACCAACAATGAGCAGTTCTTC. Protein product: CASSSRTSGTNNEQFF.

The chain couples TRBV15 to TRBJ1-5; the match to TRBD1 covers 7 bases. Per germline, CDR1 LNHNV and CDR2 YYDKDF (reference sequence). V shed 1 base, J shed 2 bases, and the junction held 2 bases outside the gene matches. This CDR3 spans 15 amino acids. CDR3 nucleotides: TGTGCCACCAGCAGAGGAGGGACAGGCAATCAGCCCCAGCATTTT. This translates into CATSRGGTGNQPQHF.